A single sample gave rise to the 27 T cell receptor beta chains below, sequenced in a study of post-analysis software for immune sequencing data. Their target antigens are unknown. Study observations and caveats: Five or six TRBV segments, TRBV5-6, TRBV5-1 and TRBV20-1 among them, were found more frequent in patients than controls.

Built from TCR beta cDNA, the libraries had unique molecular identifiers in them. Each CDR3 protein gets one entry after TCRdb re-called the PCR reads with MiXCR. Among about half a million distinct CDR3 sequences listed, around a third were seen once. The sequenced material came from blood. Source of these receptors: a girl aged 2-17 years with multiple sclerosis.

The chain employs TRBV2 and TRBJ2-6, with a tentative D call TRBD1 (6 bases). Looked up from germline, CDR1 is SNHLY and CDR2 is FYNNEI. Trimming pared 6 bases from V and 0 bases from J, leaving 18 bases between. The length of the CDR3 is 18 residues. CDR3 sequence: CASRGARQGFSGANVLTF. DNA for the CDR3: TGTGCCAGCAGGGGGGCTCGTCAGGGGTTCTCTGGGGCCAACGTCCTGACTTTC.

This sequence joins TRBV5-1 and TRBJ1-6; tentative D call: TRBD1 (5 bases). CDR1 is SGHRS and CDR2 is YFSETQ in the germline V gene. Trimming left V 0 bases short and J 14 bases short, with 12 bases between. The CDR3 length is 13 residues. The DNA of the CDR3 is TGCGCCAGCAGCTTGGTAGGGGAGGCAGCCCTCCACTTT. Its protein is CASSLVGEAALHF. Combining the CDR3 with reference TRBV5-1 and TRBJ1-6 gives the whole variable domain KAGVTQTPRYLIKTRGQQVTLSCSPISGHRSVSWYQQTPGQGLQFLFEYFSETQRNKGNFPGRFSGRQFSNSRSEMNVSTLELGDSALYLCASSLVGEAALHFGNGTRLTVT.

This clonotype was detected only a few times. The CDR3 DNA follows: TGTGCCAGCAGTTTACGGTCAGACTATGGCTACACCTTC. The encoded protein is CASSLRSDYGYTF. The chain recombines TRBV28 with TRBJ1-2; D unresolved. The germline V gene has CDR1 MDHEN and CDR2 SYDVKM. This CDR3 is 13 amino acids long. Trimming left V 2 bases short and J 3 bases short, with 7 bases between.

CDR3 coding DNA: TGCGCCAGCAGCCCCTTCCCGGGGGGGAGCTCCTACAATGAGCAGTTCTTC. This encodes CASSPFPGGSSYNEQFF. The chain uses TRBV5-1 and TRBJ2-1, with TRBD2 matching over 8 bases. The CDR3 spans 17 residues. CDR1 SGHRS and CDR2 YFSETQ come from the germline V gene. The V segment lost 4 bases and the J segment 0 bases; nucleotides outside the gene matches: 9.

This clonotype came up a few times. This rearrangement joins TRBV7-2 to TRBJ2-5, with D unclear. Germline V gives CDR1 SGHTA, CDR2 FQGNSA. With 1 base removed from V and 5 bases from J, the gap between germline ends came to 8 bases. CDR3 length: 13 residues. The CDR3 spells CASSLEADETQYF. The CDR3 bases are TGTGCCAGCAGCTTAGAGGCGGACGAGACCCAGTACTTC.

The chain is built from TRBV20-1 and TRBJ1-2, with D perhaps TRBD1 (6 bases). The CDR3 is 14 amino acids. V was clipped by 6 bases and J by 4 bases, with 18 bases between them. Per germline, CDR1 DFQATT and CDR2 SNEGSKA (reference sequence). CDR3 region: CSAIAPGDTYGYTF. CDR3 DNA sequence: TGCAGTGCCATAGCCCCAGGGGACACCTATGGCTACACCTTC.

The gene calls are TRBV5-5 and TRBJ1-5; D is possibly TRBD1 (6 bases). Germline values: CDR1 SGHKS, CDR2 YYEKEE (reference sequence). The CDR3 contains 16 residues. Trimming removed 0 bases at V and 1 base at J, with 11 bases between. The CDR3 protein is CASSLEDSFSNQPQHF. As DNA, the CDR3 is TGTGCCAGCAGCTTGGAGGACAGCTTCAGCAATCAGCCCCAGCATTTT.

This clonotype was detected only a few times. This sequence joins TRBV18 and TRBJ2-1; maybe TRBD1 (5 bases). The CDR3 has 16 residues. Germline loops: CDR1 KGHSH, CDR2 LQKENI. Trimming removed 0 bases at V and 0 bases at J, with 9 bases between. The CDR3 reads CASSPPETVSYNEQFF. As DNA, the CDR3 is TGTGCCAGCTCACCACCGGAGACAGTCTCCTACAATGAGCAGTTCTTC.

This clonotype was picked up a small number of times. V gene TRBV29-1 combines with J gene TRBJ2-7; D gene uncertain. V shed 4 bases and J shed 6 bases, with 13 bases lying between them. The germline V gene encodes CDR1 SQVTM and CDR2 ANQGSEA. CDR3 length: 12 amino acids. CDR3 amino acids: CSVVASAAEQYF. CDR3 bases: TGCAGCGTTGTAGCTTCCGCGGCCGAGCAGTACTTC.

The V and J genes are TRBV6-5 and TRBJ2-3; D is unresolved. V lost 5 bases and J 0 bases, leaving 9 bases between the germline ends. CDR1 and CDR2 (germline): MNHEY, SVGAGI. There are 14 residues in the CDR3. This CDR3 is CASSRNPSTDTQYF. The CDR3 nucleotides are TGTGCCAGCAGTCGAAACCCTAGCACAGATACGCAGTATTTT.

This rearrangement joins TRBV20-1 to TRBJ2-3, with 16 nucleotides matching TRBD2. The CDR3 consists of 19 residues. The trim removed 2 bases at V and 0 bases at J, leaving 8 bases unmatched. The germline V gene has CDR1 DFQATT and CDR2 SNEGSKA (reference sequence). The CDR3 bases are TGCAGTGCTAGATCGGGACTAGCGGGGGGGCCGGTGAGCACAGATACGCAGTATTTT. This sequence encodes CSARSGLAGGPVSTDTQYF.

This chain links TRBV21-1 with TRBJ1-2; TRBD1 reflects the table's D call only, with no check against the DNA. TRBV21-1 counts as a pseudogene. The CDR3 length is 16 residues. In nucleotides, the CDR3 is TGTGCCAGCAGCAAACAGTTCCCCGGGACAGGAACTGGCTACACCTTC. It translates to CASSKQFPGTGTGYTF.

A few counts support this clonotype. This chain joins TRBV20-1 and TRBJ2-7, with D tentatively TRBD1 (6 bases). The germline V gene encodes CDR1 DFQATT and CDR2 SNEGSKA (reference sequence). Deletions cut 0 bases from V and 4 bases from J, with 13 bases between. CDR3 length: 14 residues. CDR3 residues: CSARDYQGYYEQYF. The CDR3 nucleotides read TGCAGTGCTAGAGATTATCAGGGGTATTACGAGCAGTACTTC.

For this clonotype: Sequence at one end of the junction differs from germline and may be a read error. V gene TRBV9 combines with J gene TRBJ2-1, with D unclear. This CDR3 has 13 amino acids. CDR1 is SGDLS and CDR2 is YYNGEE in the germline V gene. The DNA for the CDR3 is TGTGCCAGCAGCCTAAGCTCCTACAGTGAGCAGTTCTTC. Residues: CASSLSSYSEQFF. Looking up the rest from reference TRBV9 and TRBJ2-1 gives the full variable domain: DSGVTQTPKHLITATGQRVTLRCSPRSGDLSVYWYQQSLDQGLQFLIQYYNGEERAKGNILERFSAQQFPDLHSELNLSSLELGDSALYFCASSLSSYSEQFFGPGTRLTVL.

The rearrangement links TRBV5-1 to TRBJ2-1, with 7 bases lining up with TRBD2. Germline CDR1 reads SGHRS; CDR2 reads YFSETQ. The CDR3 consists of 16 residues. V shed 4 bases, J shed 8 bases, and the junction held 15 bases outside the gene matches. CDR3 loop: CASSGGNGGKRDEQFF. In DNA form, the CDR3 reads TGCGCCAGCAGCGGCGGCAACGGGGGGAAGCGCGATGAGCAGTTCTTC.

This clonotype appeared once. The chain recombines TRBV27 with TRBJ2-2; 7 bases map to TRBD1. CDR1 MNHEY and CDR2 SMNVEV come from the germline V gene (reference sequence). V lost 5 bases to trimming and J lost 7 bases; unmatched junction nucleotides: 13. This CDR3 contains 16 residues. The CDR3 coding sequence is TGTGCCAGCAGTCCTACCGGGACAGTCGAAGGCGGGGAGCTGTTTTTT. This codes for CASSPTGTVEGGELFF.

The CDR3 nucleotides read TGTGCCATCAGGGACCCGGGACAGGGCCCAGATACGCAGTATTTT. It specifies CAIRDPGQGPDTQYF. This chain uses TRBV10-3 with TRBJ2-3; 9 bases match TRBD1. This CDR3 has 15 residues. Germline values: CDR1 ENHRY, CDR2 SYGVKD. V shed 6 bases, J shed 4 bases, and the junction held 8 bases outside the gene matches.

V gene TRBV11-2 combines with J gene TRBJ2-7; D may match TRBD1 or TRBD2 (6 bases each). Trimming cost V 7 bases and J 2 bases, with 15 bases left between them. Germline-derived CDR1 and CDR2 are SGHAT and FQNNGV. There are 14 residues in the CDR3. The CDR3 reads CASNSEGGPYEQYF. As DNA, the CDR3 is TGTGCCAGCAACTCTGAGGGGGGACCCTACGAGCAGTACTTC. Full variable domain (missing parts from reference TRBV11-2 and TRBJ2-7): EAGVAQSPRYKIIEKRQSVAFWCNPISGHATLYWYQQILGQGPKLLIQFQNNGVVDDSQLPKDRFSAERLKGVDSTLKIQPAKLEDSAVYLCASNSEGGPYEQYFGPGTRLTVT.

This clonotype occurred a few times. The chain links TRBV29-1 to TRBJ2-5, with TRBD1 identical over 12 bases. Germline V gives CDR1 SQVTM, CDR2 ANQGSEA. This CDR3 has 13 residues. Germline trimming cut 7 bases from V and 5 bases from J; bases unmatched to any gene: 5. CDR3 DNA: TGCAGCGCCCGGGACAGGGGGCCGGAGACCCAGTACTTC. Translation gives CSARDRGPETQYF.

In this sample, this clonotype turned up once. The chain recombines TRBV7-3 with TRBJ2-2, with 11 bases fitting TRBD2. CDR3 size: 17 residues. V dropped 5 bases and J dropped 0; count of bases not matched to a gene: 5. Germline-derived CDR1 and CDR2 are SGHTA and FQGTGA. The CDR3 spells CASSPRLAGPNTGELFF. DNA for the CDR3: TGTGCCAGCAGCCCCCGACTAGCGGGGCCGAACACCGGGGAGCTGTTTTTT.

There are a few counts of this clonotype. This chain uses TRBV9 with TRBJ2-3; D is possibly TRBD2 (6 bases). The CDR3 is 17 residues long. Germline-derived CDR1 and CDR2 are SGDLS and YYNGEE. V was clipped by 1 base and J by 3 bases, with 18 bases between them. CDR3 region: CASSVYGGNSGTDTQYF. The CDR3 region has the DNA TGTGCCAGCAGCGTATACGGGGGTAACTCCGGGACAGATACGCAGTATTTT. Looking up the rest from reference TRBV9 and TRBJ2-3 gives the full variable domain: DSGVTQTPKHLITATGQRVTLRCSPRSGDLSVYWYQQSLDQGLQFLIQYYNGEERAKGNILERFSAQQFPDLHSELNLSSLELGDSALYFCASSVYGGNSGTDTQYFGPGTRLTVL.

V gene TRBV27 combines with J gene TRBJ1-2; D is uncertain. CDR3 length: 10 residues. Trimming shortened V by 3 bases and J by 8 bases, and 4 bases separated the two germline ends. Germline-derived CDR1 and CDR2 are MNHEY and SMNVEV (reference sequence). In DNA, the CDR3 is TGTGCCAGCAGTTTGCCAGGCTACACCTTC. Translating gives CASSLPGYTF.

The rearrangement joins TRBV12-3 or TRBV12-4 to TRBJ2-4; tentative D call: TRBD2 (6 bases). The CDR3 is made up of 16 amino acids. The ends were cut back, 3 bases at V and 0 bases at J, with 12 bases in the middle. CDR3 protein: CASSFTSGLAKNIQYF. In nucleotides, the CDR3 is TGTGCCAGCAGTTTTACCAGCGGGCTAGCCAAAAACATTCAGTACTTC.

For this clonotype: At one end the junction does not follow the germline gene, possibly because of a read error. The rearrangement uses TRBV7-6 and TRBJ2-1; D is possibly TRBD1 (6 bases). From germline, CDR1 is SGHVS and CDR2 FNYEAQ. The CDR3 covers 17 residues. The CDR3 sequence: CASSLGGRTRTDNKQFF. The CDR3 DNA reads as TGTGCCAGCAGCTTAGGGGGGCGAACCAGGACGGACAATAAGCAGTTCTTC.

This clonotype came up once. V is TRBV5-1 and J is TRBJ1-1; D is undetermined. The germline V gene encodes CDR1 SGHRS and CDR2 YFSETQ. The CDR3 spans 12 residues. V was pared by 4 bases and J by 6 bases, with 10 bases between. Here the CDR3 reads CASSDGRAEAFF. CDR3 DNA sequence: TGCGCCAGCAGCGACGGAAGGGCTGAAGCTTTCTTT.

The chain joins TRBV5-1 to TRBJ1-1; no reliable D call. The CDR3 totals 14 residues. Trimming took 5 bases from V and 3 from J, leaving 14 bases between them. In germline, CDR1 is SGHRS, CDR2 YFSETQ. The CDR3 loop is CASSSGRQYTEAFF. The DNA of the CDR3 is TGCGCCAGCAGTTCGGGGAGGCAGTACACTGAAGCTTTCTTT. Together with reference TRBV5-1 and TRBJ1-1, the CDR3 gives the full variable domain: KAGVTQTPRYLIKTRGQQVTLSCSPISGHRSVSWYQQTPGQGLQFLFEYFSETQRNKGNFPGRFSGRQFSNSRSEMNVSTLELGDSALYLCASSSGRQYTEAFFGQGTRLTVV.

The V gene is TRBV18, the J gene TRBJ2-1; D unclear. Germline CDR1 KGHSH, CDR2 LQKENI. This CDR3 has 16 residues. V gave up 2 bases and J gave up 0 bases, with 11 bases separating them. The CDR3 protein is CASSPDALSSYNEQFF. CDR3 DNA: TGTGCCAGCTCACCAGACGCCTTAAGCTCCTACAATGAGCAGTTCTTC. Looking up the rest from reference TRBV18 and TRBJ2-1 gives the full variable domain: NAGVMQNPRHLVRRRGQEARLRCSPMKGHSHVYWYRQLPEEGLKFMVYLQKENIIDESGMPKERFSAEFPKEGPSILRIQQVVRGDSAAYFCASSPDALSSYNEQFFGPGTRLTVL.